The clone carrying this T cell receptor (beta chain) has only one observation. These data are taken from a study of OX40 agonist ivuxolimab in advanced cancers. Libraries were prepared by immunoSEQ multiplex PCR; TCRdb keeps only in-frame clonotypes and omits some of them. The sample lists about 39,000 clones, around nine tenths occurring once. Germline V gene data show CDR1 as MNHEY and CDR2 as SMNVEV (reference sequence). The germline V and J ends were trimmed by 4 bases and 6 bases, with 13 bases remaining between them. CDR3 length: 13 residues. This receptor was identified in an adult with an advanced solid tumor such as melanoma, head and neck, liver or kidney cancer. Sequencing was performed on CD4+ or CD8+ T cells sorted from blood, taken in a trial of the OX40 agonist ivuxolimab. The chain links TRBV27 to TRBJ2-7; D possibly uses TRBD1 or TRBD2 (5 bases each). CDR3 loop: CASSWGTNAEQYF. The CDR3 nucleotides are TGTGCCAGCAGTTGGGGGACCAACGCCGAGCAGTACTTC.